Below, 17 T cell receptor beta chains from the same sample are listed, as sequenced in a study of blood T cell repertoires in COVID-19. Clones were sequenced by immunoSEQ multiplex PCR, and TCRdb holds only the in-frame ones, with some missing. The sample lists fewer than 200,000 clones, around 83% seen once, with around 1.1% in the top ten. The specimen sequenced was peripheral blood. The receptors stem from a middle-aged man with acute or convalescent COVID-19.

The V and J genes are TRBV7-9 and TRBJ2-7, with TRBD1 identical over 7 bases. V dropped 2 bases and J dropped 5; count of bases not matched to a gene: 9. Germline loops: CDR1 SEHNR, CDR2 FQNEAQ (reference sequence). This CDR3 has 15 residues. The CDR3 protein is CASSLFVTGLDEQYF. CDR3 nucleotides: TGTGCCAGCAGCTTATTCGTGACAGGGTTGGACGAGCAGTACTTC.

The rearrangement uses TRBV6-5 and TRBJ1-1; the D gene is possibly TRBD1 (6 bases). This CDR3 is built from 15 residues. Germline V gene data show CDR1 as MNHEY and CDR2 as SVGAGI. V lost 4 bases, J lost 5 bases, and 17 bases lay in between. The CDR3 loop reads CASSLLGGGETEAFF. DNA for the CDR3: TGTGCCAGCAGTTTATTAGGGGGGGGAGAAACTGAAGCTTTCTTT.

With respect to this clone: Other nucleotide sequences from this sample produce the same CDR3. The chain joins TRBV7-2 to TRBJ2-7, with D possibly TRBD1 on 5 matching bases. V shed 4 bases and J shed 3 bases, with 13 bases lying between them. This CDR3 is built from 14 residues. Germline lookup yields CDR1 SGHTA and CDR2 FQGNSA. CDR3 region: CASSSGHLLYEQYF. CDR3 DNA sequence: TGTGCCAGCAGCTCAGGACACCTTCTCTACGAGCAGTACTTC.

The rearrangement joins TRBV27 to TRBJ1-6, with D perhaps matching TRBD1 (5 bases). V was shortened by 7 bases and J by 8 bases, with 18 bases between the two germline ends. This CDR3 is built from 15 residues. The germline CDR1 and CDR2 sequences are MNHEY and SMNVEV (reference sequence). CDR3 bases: TGTGCCAGCAAACTATGGGGTCTCAGGGATTCACCCCTCCACTTT. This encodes CASKLWGLRDSPLHF.

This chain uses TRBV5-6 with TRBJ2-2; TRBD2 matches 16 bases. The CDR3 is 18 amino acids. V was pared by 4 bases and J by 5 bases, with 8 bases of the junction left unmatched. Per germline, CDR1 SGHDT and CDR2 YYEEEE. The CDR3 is CASSPGTSGGARTGELFF. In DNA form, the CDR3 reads TGTGCCAGCAGCCCGGGGACTAGCGGGGGGGCCCGGACCGGGGAGCTGTTTTTT.

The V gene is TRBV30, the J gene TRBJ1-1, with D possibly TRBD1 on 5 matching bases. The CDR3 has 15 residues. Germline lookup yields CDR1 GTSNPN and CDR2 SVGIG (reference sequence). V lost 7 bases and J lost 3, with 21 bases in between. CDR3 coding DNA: TGTGCCTCATCCCGGGGGAGGGCGGTGGACACTGAAGCTTTCTTT. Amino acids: CASSRGRAVDTEAFF.

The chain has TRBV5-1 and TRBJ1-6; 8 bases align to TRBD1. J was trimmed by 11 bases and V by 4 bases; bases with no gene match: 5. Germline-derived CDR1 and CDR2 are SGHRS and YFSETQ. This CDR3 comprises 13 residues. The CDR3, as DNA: TGCGCCAGCAGCGCGACAGGGGATGCACCCCTCCACTTT. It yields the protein CASSATGDAPLHF.

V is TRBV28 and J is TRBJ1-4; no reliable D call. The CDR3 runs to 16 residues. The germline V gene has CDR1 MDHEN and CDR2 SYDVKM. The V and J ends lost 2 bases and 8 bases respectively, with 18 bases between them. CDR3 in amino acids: CASSLDNSIQEEKLFF. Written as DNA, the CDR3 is TGTGCCAGCAGTTTAGATAATTCGATCCAGGAAGAAAAACTGTTTTTT.

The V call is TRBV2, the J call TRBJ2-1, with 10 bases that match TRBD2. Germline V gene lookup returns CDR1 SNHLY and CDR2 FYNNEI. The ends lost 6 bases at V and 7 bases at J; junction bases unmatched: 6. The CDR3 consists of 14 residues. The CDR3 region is CASRVSGGRNEQFF. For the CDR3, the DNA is TGTGCCAGCAGGGTTAGCGGGGGGCGTAATGAGCAGTTCTTC.

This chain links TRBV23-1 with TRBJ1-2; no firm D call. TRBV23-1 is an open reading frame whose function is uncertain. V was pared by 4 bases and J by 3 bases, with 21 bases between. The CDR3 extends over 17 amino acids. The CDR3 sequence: CASSRKSGRLSYYGYTF. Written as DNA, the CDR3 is TGCGCCAGCAGTCGTAAATCCGGGAGACTATCCTACTATGGCTACACCTTC.

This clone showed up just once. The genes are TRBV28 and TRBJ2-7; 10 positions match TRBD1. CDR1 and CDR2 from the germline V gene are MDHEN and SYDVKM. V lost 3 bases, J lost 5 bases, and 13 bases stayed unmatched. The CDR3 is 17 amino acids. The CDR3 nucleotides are TGTGCCAGCAGTTTGAGACAGGGGGCTTCTCAATCGGACGAGCAGTACTTC. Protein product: CASSLRQGASQSDEQYF. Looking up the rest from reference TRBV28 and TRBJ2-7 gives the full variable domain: DVKVTQSSRYLVKRTGEKVFLECVQDMDHENMFWYRQDPGLGLRLIYFSYDVKMKEKGDIPEGYSVSREKKERFSLILESASTNQTSMYLCASSLRQGASQSDEQYFGPGTRLTVT.

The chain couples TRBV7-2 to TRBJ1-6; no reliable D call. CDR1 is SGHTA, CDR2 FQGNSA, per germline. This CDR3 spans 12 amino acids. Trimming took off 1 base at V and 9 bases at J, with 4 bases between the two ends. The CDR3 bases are TGTGCCAGCAGCTTAGGCGGTTCACCCCTCCACTTT. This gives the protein CASSLGGSPLHF. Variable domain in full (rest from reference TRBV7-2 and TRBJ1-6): GAGVSQSPSNKVTEKGKDVELRCDPISGHTALYWYRQSLGQGLEFLIYFQGNSAPDKSGLPSDRFSAERTGGSVSTLTIQRTQQEDSAVYLCASSLGGSPLHFGNGTRLTVT.

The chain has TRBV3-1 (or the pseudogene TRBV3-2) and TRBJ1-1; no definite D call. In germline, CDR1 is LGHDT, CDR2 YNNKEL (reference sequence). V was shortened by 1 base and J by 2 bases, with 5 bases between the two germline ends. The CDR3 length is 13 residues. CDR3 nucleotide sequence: TGTGCCAGCAGCCAAGGGCACAACACTGAAGCTTTCTTT. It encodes CASSQGHNTEAFF.

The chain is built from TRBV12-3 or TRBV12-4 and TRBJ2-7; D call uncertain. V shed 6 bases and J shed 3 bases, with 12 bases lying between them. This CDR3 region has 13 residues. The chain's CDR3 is CASSLYAYYEQYF. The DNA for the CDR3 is TGTGCCAGCAGCCTCTACGCCTACTACGAGCAGTACTTC.

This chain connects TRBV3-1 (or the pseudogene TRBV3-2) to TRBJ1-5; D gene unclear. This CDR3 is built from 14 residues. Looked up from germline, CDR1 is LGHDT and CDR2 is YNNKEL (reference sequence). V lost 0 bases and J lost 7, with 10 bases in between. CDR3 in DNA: TGTGCCAGCAGCCAAGACCGAGAAGCGCAGCCCCAGCATTTT. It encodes CASSQDREAQPQHF.

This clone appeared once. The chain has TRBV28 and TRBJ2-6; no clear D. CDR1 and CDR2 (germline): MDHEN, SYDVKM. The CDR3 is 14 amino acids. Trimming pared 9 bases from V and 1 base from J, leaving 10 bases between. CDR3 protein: CASRDMSGANVLTF. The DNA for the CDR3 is TGTGCCAGTAGAGATATGTCTGGGGCCAACGTCCTGACTTTC.

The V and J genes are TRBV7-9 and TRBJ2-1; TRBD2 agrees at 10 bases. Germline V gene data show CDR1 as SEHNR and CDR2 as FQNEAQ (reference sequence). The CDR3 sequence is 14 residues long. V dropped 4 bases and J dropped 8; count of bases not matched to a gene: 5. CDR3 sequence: CASSWASGGDEQFF. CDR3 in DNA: TGTGCCAGCAGCTGGGCTAGCGGGGGCGATGAGCAGTTCTTC.